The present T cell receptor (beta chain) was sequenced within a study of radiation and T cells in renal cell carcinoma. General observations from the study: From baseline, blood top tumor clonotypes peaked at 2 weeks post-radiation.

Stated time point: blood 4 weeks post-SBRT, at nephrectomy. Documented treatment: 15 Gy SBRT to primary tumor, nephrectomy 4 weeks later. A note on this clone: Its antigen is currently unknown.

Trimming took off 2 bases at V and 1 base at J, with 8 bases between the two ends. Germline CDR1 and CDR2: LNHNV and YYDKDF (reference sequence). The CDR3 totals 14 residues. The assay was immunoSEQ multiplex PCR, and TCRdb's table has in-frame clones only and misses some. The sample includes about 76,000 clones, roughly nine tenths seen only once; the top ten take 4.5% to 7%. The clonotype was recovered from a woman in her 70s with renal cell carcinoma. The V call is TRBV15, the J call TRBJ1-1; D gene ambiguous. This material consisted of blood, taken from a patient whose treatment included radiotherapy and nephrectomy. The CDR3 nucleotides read TGTGCCACCAGCAGACCCCCTAGGAACACTGAAGCTTTCTTT. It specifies CATSRPPRNTEAFF.